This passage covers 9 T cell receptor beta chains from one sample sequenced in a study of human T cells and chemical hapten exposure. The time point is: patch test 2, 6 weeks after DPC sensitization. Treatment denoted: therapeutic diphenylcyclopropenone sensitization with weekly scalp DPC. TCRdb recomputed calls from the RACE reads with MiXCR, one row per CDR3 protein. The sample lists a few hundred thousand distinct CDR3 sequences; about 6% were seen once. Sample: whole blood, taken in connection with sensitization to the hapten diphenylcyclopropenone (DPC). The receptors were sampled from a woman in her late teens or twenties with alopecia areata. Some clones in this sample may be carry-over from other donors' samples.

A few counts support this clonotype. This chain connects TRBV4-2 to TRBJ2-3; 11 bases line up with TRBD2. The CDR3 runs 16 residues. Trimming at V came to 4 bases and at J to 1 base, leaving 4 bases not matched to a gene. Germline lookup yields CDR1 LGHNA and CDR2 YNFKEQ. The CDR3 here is CASSRLAGGGTDTQYF. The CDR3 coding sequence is TGTGCCAGCAGCCGCTTAGCGGGGGGGGGCACAGATACGCAGTATTTT.

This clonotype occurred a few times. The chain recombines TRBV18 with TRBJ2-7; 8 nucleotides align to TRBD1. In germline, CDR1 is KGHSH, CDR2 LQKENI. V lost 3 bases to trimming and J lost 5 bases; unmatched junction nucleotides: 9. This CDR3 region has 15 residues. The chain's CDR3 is CASSPLRGHSDEQYF. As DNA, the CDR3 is TGTGCCAGCTCACCGCTCAGGGGGCATAGCGACGAGCAGTACTTC. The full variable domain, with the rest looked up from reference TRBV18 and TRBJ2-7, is NAGVMQNPRHLVRRRGQEARLRCSPMKGHSHVYWYRQLPEEGLKFMVYLQKENIIDESGMPKERFSAEFPKEGPSILRIQQVVRGDSAAYFCASSPLRGHSDEQYFGPGTRLTVT.

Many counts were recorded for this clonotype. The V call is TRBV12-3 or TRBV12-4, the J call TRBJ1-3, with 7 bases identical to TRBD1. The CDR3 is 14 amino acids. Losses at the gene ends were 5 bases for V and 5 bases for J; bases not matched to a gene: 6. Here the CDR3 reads CASSLDRERNTIYF. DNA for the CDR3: TGTGCCAGCAGTCTAGACAGGGAACGAAACACCATATATTTT.

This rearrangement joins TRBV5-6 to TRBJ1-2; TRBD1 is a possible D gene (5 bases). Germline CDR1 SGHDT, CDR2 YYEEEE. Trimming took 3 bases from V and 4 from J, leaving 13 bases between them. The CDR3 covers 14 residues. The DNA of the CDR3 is TGTGCCAGCAGCTGGGGGAGAGGGCTCTATGGCTACACCTTC. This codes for CASSWGRGLYGYTF.

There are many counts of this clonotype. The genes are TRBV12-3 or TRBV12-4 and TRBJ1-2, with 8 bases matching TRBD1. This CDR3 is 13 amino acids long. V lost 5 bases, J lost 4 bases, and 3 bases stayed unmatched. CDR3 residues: CASSPGQVYGYTF. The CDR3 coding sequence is TGTGCCAGCAGTCCGGGACAGGTCTATGGCTACACCTTC.

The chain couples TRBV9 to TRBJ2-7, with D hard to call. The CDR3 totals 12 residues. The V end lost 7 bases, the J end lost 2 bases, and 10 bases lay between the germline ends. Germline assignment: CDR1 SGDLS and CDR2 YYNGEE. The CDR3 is CASHKGPYEQYF. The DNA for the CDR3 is TGTGCCAGCCACAAGGGCCCCTACGAGCAGTACTTC.

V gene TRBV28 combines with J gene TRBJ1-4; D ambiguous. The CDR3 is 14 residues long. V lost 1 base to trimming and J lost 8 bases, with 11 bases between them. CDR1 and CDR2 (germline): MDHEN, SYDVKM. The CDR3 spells CASSLSAAWEKLFF. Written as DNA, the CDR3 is TGTGCCAGCAGTTTATCGGCAGCCTGGGAAAAACTGTTTTTT.

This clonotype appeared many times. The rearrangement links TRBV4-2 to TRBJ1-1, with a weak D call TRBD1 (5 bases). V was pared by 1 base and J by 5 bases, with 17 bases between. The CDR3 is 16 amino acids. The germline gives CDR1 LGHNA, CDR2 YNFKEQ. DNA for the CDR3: TGTGCCAGCAGCCAAGCCGGAGTAACAGGTTTAACTGAAGCTTTCTTT. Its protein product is CASSQAGVTGLTEAFF.

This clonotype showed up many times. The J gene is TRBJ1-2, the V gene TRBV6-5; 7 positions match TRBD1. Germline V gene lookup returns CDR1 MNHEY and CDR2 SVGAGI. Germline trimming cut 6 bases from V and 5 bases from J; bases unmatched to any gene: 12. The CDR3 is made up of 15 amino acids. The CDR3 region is CASSRSITGEYGYTF. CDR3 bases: TGTGCCAGCAGCCGTAGTATAACAGGGGAATATGGCTACACCTTC.